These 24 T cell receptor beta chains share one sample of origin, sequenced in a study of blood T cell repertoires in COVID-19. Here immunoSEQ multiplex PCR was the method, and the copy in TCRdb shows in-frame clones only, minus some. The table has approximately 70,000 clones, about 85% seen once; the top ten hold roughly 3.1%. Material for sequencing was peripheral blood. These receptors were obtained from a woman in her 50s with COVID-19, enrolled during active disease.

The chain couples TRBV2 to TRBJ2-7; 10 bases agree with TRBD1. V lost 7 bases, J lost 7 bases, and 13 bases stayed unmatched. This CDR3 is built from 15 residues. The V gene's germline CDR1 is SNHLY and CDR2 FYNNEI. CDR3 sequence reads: CASMPPGQGKGEQYF. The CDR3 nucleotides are TGTGCCAGCATGCCCCCGGGACAGGGGAAGGGGGAGCAGTACTTC.

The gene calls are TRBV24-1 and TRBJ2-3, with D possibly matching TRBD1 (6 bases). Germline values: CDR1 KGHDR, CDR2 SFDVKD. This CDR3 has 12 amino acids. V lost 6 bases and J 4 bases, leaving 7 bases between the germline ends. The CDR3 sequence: CATSKGADTQYF. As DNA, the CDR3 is TGTGCCACCAGTAAGGGGGCAGATACGCAGTATTTT.

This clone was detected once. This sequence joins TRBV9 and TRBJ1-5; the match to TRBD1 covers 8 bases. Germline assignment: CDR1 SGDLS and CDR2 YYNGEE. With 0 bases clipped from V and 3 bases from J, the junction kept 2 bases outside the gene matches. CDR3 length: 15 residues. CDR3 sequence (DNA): TGTGCCAGCAGCGTAGGGACAGGGTTCAATCAGCCCCAGCATTTT. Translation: CASSVGTGFNQPQHF.

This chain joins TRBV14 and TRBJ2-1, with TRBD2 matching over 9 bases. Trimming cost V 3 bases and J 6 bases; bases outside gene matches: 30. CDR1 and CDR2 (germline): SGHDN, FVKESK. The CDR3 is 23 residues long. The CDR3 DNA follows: TGTGCCAGCAGCCAGAGAGGGATACCGGCGGGAGGGCCCGGGGTATTTGGTGGCAATGAGCAGTTCTTC. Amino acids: CASSQRGIPAGGPGVFGGNEQFF. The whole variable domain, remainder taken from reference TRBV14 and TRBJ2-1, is EAGVTQFPSHSVIEKGQTVTLRCDPISGHDNLYWYRRVMGKEIKFLLHFVKESKQDESGMPNNRFLAERTGGTYSTLKVQPAELEDSGVYFCASSQRGIPAGGPGVFGGNEQFFGPGTRLTVL.

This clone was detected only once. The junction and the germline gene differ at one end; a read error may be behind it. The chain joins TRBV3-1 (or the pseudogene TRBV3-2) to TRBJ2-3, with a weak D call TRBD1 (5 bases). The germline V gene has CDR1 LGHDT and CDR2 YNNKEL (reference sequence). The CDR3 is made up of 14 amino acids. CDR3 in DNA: TGTGCCAGCAGTCGACAGTCCGGCACGGATACGCAGTATTTT. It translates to CASSRQSGTDTQYF.

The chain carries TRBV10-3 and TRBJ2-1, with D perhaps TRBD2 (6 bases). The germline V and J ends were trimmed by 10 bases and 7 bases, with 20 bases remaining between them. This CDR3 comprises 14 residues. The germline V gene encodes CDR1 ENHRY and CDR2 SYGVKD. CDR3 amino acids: CASGTEGWGNEQFF. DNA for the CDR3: TGTGCCAGCGGGACCGAGGGCTGGGGGAATGAGCAGTTCTTC.

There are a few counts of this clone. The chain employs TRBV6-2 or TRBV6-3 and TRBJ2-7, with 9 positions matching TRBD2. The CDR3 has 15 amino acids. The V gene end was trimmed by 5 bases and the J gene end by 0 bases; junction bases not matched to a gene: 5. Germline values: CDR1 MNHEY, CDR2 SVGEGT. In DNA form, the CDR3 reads TGTGCCAGCAGTCGGACTAGCGCCGTCTCCTACGAGCAGTACTTC. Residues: CASSRTSAVSYEQYF.

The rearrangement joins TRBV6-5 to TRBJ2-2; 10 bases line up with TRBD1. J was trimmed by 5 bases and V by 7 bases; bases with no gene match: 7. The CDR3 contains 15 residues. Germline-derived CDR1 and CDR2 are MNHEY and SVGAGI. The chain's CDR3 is CASIADRGRTGELFF. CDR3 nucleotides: TGTGCCAGCATCGCTGACAGGGGGCGGACCGGGGAGCTGTTTTTT.

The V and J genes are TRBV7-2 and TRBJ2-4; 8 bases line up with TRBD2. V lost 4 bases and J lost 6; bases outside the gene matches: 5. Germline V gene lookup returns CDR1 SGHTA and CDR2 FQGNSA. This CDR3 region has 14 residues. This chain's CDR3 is CASSSRGGRNIQYF. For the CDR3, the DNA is TGTGCCAGCAGCTCCCGGGGGGGCAGAAACATTCAGTACTTC.

The CDR3 coding sequence is TGTGCCAGCAGGAAGGTAGCGGGAGAATGGGAGACCCAGTACTTC. This encodes CASRKVAGEWETQYF. J is TRBJ2-5 and V is TRBV7-8; 9 positions match TRBD2. Germline assignment: CDR1 SGHVS and CDR2 FQNEAQ. CDR3 length: 15 residues. The V and J ends lost 6 bases and 5 bases, in that order; junction bases with no gene match: 10.

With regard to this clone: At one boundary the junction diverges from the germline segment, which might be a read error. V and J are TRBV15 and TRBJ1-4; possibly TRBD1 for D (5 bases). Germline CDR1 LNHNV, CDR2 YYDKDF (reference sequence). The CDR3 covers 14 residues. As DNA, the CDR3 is TGTGCCACCAGCAGAGATGGGCAGGGTCGTCCCCTAATTTTT. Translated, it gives CATSRDGQGRPLIF.

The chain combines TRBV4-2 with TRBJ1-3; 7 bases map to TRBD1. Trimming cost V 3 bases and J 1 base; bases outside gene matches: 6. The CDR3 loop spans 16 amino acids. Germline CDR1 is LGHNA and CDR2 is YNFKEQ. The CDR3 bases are TGTGCCAGCAGCCAGGCCGGGACAGCTTCTGGAAACACCATATATTTT. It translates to CASSQAGTASGNTIYF.

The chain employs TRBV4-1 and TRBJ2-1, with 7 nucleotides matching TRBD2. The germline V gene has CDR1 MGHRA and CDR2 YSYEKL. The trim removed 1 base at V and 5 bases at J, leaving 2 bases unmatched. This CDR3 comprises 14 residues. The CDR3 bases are TGCGCCAGCAGCCAAGGACTAGCCAACAATGAGCAGTTCTTC. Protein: CASSQGLANNEQFF.

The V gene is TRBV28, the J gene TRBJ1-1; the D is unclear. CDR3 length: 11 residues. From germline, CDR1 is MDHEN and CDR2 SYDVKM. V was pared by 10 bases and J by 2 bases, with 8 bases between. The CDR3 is CATTANTEAFF. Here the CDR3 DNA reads TGTGCCACAACAGCAAACACTGAAGCTTTCTTT.

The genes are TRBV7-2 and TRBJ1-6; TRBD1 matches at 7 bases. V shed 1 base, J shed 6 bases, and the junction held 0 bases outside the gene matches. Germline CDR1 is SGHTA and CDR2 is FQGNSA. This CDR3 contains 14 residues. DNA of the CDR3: TGTGCCAGCAGCTTAGGGGACAGTAATTCACCCCTCCACTTT. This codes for CASSLGDSNSPLHF.

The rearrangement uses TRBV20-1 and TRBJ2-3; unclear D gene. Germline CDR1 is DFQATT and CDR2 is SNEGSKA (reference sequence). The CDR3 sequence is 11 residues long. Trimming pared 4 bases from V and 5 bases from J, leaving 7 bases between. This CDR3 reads CSATTGDTQYF. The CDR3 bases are TGCAGTGCTACGACTGGAGATACGCAGTATTTT.

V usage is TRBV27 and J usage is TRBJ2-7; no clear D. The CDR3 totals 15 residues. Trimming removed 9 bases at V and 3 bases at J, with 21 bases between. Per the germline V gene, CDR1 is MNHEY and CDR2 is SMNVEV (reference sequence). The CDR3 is CASRTLVGGYYEQYF. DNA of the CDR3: TGTGCCAGTAGAACCCTGGTAGGCGGATACTACGAGCAGTACTTC.

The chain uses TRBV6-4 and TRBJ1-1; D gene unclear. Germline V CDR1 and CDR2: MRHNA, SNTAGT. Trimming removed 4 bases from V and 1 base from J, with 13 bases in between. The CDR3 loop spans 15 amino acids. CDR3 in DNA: TGTGCCAGCAGTGTAGACCCCGGCGGGAACACTGAAGCTTTCTTT. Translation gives CASSVDPGGNTEAFF.

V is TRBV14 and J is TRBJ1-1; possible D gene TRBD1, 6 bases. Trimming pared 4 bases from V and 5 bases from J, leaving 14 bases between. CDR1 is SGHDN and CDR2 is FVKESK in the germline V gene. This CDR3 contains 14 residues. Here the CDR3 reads CASSLYREGTEAFF. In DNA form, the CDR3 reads TGTGCCAGCAGCCTATACAGGGAGGGGACTGAAGCTTTCTTT.

The CDR3: CASWRDEGTDTQYF. CDR3 in DNA: TGCGCCAGCTGGCGAGACGAGGGCACAGATACGCAGTATTTT. The chain has TRBV10-2 and TRBJ2-3; D is undetermined. Germline values: CDR1 WSHSY, CDR2 SAAADI. V lost 8 bases and J lost 1, with 13 bases in between. The length of the CDR3 is 14 residues.

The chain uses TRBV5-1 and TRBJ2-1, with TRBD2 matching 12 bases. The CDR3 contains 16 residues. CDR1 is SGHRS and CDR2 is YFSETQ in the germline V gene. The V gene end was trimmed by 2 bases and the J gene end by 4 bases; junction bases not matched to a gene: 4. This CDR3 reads CASSLYGTSGYNEQFF. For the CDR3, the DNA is TGCGCCAGCAGCTTATATGGGACTAGCGGGTACAATGAGCAGTTCTTC.

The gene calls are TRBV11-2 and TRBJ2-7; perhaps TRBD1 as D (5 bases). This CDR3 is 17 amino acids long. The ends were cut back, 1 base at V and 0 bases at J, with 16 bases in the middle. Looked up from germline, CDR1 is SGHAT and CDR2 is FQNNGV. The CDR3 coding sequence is TGTGCCAGCAGCTTAGGGGGCCAAAAACTTACCTCCTACGAGCAGTACTTC. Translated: CASSLGGQKLTSYEQYF.

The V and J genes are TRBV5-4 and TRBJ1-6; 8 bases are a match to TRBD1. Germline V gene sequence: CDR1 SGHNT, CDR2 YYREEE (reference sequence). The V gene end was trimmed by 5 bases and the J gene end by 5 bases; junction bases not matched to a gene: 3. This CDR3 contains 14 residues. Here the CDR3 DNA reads TGTGCCAGCAGACCGACAGGGGATAATTCACCCCTCCACTTT. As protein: CASRPTGDNSPLHF.

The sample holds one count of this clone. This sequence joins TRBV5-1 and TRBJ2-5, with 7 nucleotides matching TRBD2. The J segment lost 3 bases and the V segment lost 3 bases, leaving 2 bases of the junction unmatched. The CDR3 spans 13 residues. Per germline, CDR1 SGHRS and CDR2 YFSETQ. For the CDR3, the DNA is TGCGCCAGCAGCTCCCTAGCGGAAGAGACCCAGTACTTC. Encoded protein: CASSSLAEETQYF.